Below are 29 T cell receptor beta chains sequenced from a single sample in a study of glioma-infiltrating T cells. TCR alpha and beta CDR3 regions were amplified from RNA using iRepertoire nested multiplex PCR. TCRdb re-derived calls from the multiplex PCR reads in MiXCR, one entry per CDR3 protein. The repertoire has approximately 110,000 distinct CDR3 sequences, 25% to 30% of them found once; the top ten carry 35%. The source material was glioma tissue, nonneoplastic brain tissue, or PBMCs (not recorded which). These receptors all come from a human donor with low-grade glioma or glioblastoma, undergoing nonglioma brain surgery, or in good health (not recorded which).

At least ten counts were recorded for this clonotype. This chain links TRBV20-1 with TRBJ2-7; D uncertain. Trimming pared 2 bases from V and 6 bases from J, leaving 17 bases between. Germline V gene lookup returns CDR1 DFQATT and CDR2 SNEGSKA (reference sequence). This CDR3 region has 14 residues. The CDR3 DNA is TGCAGTGCTAGATGGGTGGCAGGCTACGGCGAGCAGTACTTC. It specifies CSARWVAGYGEQYF.

A word on this clonotype: A read error may explain this, as a much larger clone is one base away. This sequence joins TRBV10-3 and TRBJ2-3, with 11 bases identical to TRBD2. Trimming removed 6 bases from V and 7 bases from J; junction bases left unmatched: 6. CDR3 size: 14 residues. From germline, CDR1 is ENHRY and CDR2 SYGVKD. The CDR3 region is CAISPLAGAYTQYF. In DNA, the CDR3 is TGTGCCATCAGCCCACTAGCGGGAGCATATACGCAGTATTTT.

Points on this clonotype: It may be a read error: a sequence one base away is much more abundant. This sequence joins TRBV4-2 and TRBJ2-5; D unclear. This CDR3 spans 17 amino acids. Germline loops: CDR1 LGHNA, CDR2 YNFKEQ. CDR3 in DNA: TGTTCCAGCAGCCAAGATTGGAACAGTATACACCAAGAGACCCAGTACTTC. This encodes CSSSQDWNSIHQETQYF.

This clonotype was counted many times. This chain connects TRBV10-3 to TRBJ1-1, with a weak D call TRBD1 (6 bases). CDR1 and CDR2 (germline): ENHRY, SYGVKD. Trimming pared 6 bases from V and 4 bases from J, leaving 12 bases between. The CDR3 totals 13 residues. CDR3 loop: CAIRRGDGTEAFF. CDR3 coding DNA: TGTGCCATCAGGAGGGGGGATGGCACTGAAGCTTTCTTT.

The chain is built from TRBV6-2 or TRBV6-3 and TRBJ2-5; 8 bases are a match to TRBD2. Losses at the gene ends were 9 bases for V and 0 bases for J; bases not matched to a gene: 21. Germline V gene sequence: CDR1 MNHEY, CDR2 SVGEGT. The CDR3 is 19 residues long. The DNA for the CDR3 is TGTGCCAGATCACCACCGTTTTTACTAGCGGAGATGTACCAAGAGACCCAGTACTTC. It codes for CARSPPFLLAEMYQETQYF.

The chain joins TRBV5-4 to TRBJ1-1; the match to TRBD1 covers 7 bases. CDR1 and CDR2 from the germline V gene are SGHNT and YYREEE (reference sequence). The V segment lost 0 bases and the J segment 1 base; nucleotides outside the gene matches: 6. The length of the CDR3 is 16 residues. The CDR3 DNA sequence: TGTGCCAGCAGCTTGGAGGGGGCAACGCGGAACACTGAAGCTTTCTTT. This gives the protein CASSLEGATRNTEAFF.

A note on this clonotype: Given a much more abundant clone one base away, this may be a read error. This rearrangement joins TRBV14 to TRBJ1-1; 8 bases agree with TRBD1. Germline V gives CDR1 SGHDN, CDR2 FVKESK. The CDR3 is made up of 14 amino acids. The CDR3 is CAISLQGVGTEAFF. The DNA for the CDR3 is TGTGCCATCAGCCTACAGGGGGTAGGCACTGAAGCTTTCTTT.

This clonotype was recorded a few times. The chain uses TRBV29-1 and TRBJ2-1; the match to TRBD2 covers 10 bases. Germline trimming cut 3 bases from V and 4 bases from J; bases unmatched to any gene: 3. The CDR3 is made up of 14 amino acids. The germline V gene encodes CDR1 SQVTM and CDR2 ANQGSEA. The CDR3 coding sequence is TGCAGCGTTGAGGGGACTAGCGAATACAATGAGCAGTTCTTC. Translating gives CSVEGTSEYNEQFF.

This clonotype came up many times. The chain recombines TRBV5-1 with TRBJ2-2; 15 bases line up with TRBD2. Per germline, CDR1 SGHRS and CDR2 YFSETQ. V shed 4 bases, J shed 5 bases, and the junction held 6 bases outside the gene matches. The CDR3 totals 17 residues. The CDR3 reads CASSGGLAGGLTGELFF. The CDR3 DNA is TGCGCCAGCAGCGGAGGACTAGCGGGAGGGTTGACCGGGGAGCTGTTTTTT.

This clonotype showed up many times. The chain recombines TRBV6-2 or TRBV6-3 with TRBJ1-2; D ambiguous. The V gene lost 8 bases and the J gene lost 5 bases, with 15 bases spanning the gap. Germline values: CDR1 MNHEY, CDR2 SVGEGT. The CDR3 consists of 13 residues. CDR3 region: CASPQPARYGYTF. The CDR3 DNA reads as TGTGCCAGCCCCCAGCCGGCGAGATATGGCTACACCTTC.

This clonotype came up a few times. This CDR3 reads CASSAGIGGNTEAFF. In DNA, the CDR3 is TGTGCCAGCAGCGCCGGGATCGGCGGGAACACTGAAGCTTTCTTT. J is TRBJ1-1 and V is TRBV11-2; D gene uncertain. The V end lost 5 bases, the J end lost 1 base, and 14 bases lay between the germline ends. CDR1 is SGHAT and CDR2 is FQNNGV in the germline V gene. The length of the CDR3 is 15 residues.

This clonotype was found many times. The V gene is TRBV20-1, the J gene TRBJ2-1, with 8 positions matching TRBD2. Unmatched junction bases numbered 8, after V lost 5 bases and J lost 5 bases. CDR1 is DFQATT and CDR2 is SNEGSKA in the germline V gene (reference sequence). There are 14 residues in the CDR3. The CDR3, as DNA: TGCAGTGCTCCTACTAGCGGAGACGACAATGAGCAGTTCTTC. This codes for CSAPTSGDDNEQFF.

This clonotype was recorded many times. This sequence joins TRBV12-3 or TRBV12-4 and TRBJ2-1; perhaps D is TRBD1 or TRBD2 (5 bases each). This CDR3 is 15 amino acids long. V gave up 5 bases and J gave up 6 bases, with 17 bases separating them. The chain's CDR3 is CASSLRDLPGNEQFF. CDR3 sequence (DNA): TGTGCCAGCAGTCTCCGGGACCTCCCGGGCAATGAGCAGTTCTTC.

As for this clonotype: A single base separates this from a much larger clone, so it may be a read error. The V gene is TRBV6-1, the J gene TRBJ2-7; 9 nucleotides match TRBD1. Germline V gives CDR1 MNHNS, CDR2 SASEGT. V gave up 5 bases and J gave up 2 bases; unmatched junction bases: 7. This CDR3 contains 15 residues. This CDR3 reads CASSTQGTGPYEQYF. Written as DNA, the CDR3 is TGTGCCAGCAGTACCCAGGGGACAGGGCCCTACGAGCAGTACTTC.

The table lists this clonotype with many counts. This chain uses TRBV6-1 with TRBJ2-7; 10 bases line up with TRBD2. Trimming took 5 bases from V and 6 from J; bases not matched to a gene: 7. Per the germline V gene, CDR1 is MNHNS and CDR2 is SASEGT. The CDR3 extends over 14 amino acids. CDR3 DNA: TGTGCCAGCAGTTCACCGGGACTAGCGAGCGAGCAGTACTTC. It codes for CASSSPGLASEQYF.

Details on this clonotype: Without the conserved terminal phenylalanine or tryptophan, this CDR3 likely stems from a read error. This chain joins TRBV12-5 and TRBJ2-1, with TRBD2 matching over 10 bases. The CDR3 sequence is 17 residues long. Germline loops: CDR1 LGHNT, CDR2 FRNRAP. J lost 3 bases, V lost 1 base, and 6 bases had no gene match. Here the CDR3 DNA reads TGTGCTAGTGGTTTGGCTCGGGCTAGCGGGGGCTACAATGAGCAGTTCCTC. Protein sequence: CASGLARASGGYNEQFL.

This clonotype was seen ten or more times. This rearrangement joins TRBV7-9 to TRBJ1-5; possibly TRBD1 for D (6 bases). Looked up from germline, CDR1 is SEHNR and CDR2 is FQNEAQ (reference sequence). This CDR3 comprises 15 residues. V shed 5 bases and J shed 7 bases, with 18 bases lying between them. CDR3 region: CASSPGAGIGQPQHF. CDR3 bases: TGTGCCAGCAGCCCAGGGGCAGGGATTGGGCAGCCCCAGCATTTT.

This clonotype was detected many times. This chain joins TRBV6-1 and TRBJ1-1, with no clear D. Trimming shortened V by 6 bases and J by 6 bases, and 17 bases separated the two germline ends. This CDR3 comprises 14 residues. Germline-derived CDR1 and CDR2 are MNHNS and SASEGT. Written as DNA, the CDR3 is TGTGCCAGCAGGGACCGGTCAGGTAGTGCTGAAGCTTTCTTT. Translating it yields CASRDRSGSAEAFF.

About this clonotype: Given the absence of the conserved phenylalanine or tryptophan at the CDR3 end, a read error is likely. This chain uses TRBV7-2 with TRBJ1-2; D remains ambiguous. The CDR3 loop spans 11 amino acids. Germline V lookup: CDR1 SGHTA, CDR2 FQGNSA. Deletions cut 4 bases from V and 5 bases from J, with 5 bases between. The DNA of the CDR3 is TGTGCCAGCAGCTCTGGATATGGCTACACCTTA. This translates into CASSSGYGYTL.

This clonotype was observed many times. The chain combines TRBV20-1 with TRBJ2-1; 8 bases are a match to TRBD2. CDR1 is DFQATT and CDR2 is SNEGSKA in the germline V gene (reference sequence). After removal of 2 bases from V and 5 bases from J, the junction contained 11 bases not matched to a gene. The CDR3 length is 16 residues. In DNA, the CDR3 is TGCAGTGCTAGACAATCCGAGCGGGAGAACGACAATGAGCAGTTCTTC. It is translated as CSARQSERENDNEQFF.

This clonotype showed up many times. V is TRBV20-1 and J is TRBJ1-5, with D unclear. The length of the CDR3 is 13 residues. Germline V gene lookup returns CDR1 DFQATT and CDR2 SNEGSKA (reference sequence). V gave up 4 bases and J gave up 1 base, with 8 bases separating them. CDR3 protein: CSAKQWSNQPQHF. CDR3 coding DNA: TGCAGTGCTAAACAGTGGAGCAATCAGCCCCAGCATTTT.

The chain couples TRBV7-9 to TRBJ1-6; the D gene is possibly TRBD1 (5 bases). This CDR3 has 15 residues. Per the germline V gene, CDR1 is SEHNR and CDR2 is FQNEAQ (reference sequence). V was cut by 3 bases and J by 2 bases, with 8 bases left in between. In DNA form, the CDR3 reads TGTGCCAGCAGCTTGGGACGGGCCTATAATTCACCCCTCCACTTT. This gives the protein CASSLGRAYNSPLHF. Together with reference TRBV7-9 and TRBJ1-6, the CDR3 gives the full variable domain: DTGVSQNPRHKITKRGQNVTFRCDPISEHNRLYWYRQTLGQGPEFLTYFQNEAQLEKSRLLSDRFSAERPKGSFSTLEIQRTEQGDSAMYLCASSLGRAYNSPLHFGNGTRLTVT.

V usage is TRBV10-3 and J usage is TRBJ2-7; 9 bases map to TRBD1. V shed 7 bases, J shed 4 bases, and the junction held 8 bases outside the gene matches. CDR1 is ENHRY, CDR2 SYGVKD, per germline. The CDR3 is made up of 14 amino acids. CDR3 residues: CAITPGQGLYEQYF. The CDR3 nucleotides are TGTGCCATCACCCCGGGACAGGGACTATACGAGCAGTACTTC.

Worth noting for this clonotype: Given a much more abundant clone one base away, this may be a read error. J is TRBJ1-1 and V is TRBV2; D uncertain. The ends were cut back, 7 bases at V and 4 bases at J, with 7 bases in the middle. In germline, CDR1 is SNHLY, CDR2 FYNNEI. The CDR3 sequence is 11 residues long. The CDR3 bases are TGTGCCAGCACGTGGGGCACTGAAGCTTTCTTT. Protein product: CASTWGTEAFF.

This clonotype was picked up many times. The chain combines TRBV7-9 with TRBJ1-1; a weak D match, TRBD1 (5 bases). V was trimmed by 5 bases and J by 8 bases, leaving 18 bases between them. The CDR3 is 14 residues long. Looked up from germline, CDR1 is SEHNR and CDR2 is FQNEAQ (reference sequence). In nucleotides, the CDR3 is TGTGCCAGCAGCCCTATATCGGACACGGGGGAAGCTTTCTTT. It encodes CASSPISDTGEAFF.

There are many counts of this clonotype. CDR3 in DNA: TGTGCCAGCAGCTTACCGGGCCCCCAAGAGACCCAGTACTTC. It translates to CASSLPGPQETQYF. The chain links TRBV7-6 to TRBJ2-5; D not certain. This CDR3 region has 14 residues. CDR1 is SGHVS, CDR2 FNYEAQ, per germline. Trimming left V 2 bases short and J 1 base short, with 8 bases between.

This clonotype was counted ten times or more. The chain has TRBV7-2 and TRBJ1-1; TRBD1 is a possible D gene (5 bases). V was cut by 2 bases and J by 5 bases, with 15 bases left in between. This CDR3 comprises 15 residues. Germline V gives CDR1 SGHTA, CDR2 FQGNSA. DNA of the CDR3: TGTGCCAGCAGCTTATACCAGGGAGTTTGGACTGAAGCTTTCTTT. Translation gives CASSLYQGVWTEAFF.

In this sample, this clonotype turned up many times. The rearrangement links TRBV12-3 or TRBV12-4 to TRBJ1-5; maybe TRBD1 (5 bases). V gave up 3 bases and J gave up 7 bases, with 10 bases separating them. The CDR3 runs to 13 residues. The CDR3 coding sequence is TGTGCCAGCAGTTTCCAGGGTGGGCAGCCCCAGCATTTT. This gives the protein CASSFQGGQPQHF.

In its sample, this clonotype was seen many times. The chain recombines TRBV10-2 with TRBJ1-5; 8 nucleotides agree with TRBD1. The CDR3 is 16 residues long. V was pared by 3 bases and J by 5 bases, with 9 bases of the junction left unmatched. Germline CDR1 is WSHSY and CDR2 is SAAADI. In nucleotides, the CDR3 is TGCGCCAGCAGTGACCCGGGACAGGCTTCTCATCAGCCCCAGCATTTT. It translates to CASSDPGQASHQPQHF.